Below, 15 T cell receptor beta chains from the same sample are listed, as sequenced in a study of blood T cell repertoires in COVID-19 (TCRdb year 2020). Library preparation used the immunoSEQ multiplex PCR assay. TCRdb's version of the immuneACCESS table is confined to in-frame rearrangements and falls short of the full clone set. An unresolved V gene accounts for under half of the shortfall where checked; the remainder is of unknown origin. In all, the sample holds some 260,000 clones, and about 70% of those were seen once. Of the sample, about 3% is held by the ten largest clones. Source material: peripheral blood. The source is a woman older than 75 with acute or convalescent COVID-19.

This chain connects TRBV3-1 (or the pseudogene TRBV3-2) to TRBJ2-2, with 13 bases fitting TRBD2. CDR1 is LGHDT, CDR2 YNNKEL, per germline (reference sequence). The length of the CDR3 is 17 residues. V lost 8 bases and J lost 4; bases outside the gene matches: 10. The CDR3, as DNA: TGTGCCAGCTCCTGGACTAGCGGGGGATACGGCACCGGGGAGCTGTTTTTT. It codes for CASSWTSGGYGTGELFF.

The rearrangement uses TRBV4-3 and TRBJ1-3, with 10 bases matching TRBD1. The CDR3 is 16 residues long. The germline V gene has CDR1 LGHNA and CDR2 YSLEER. With V trimmed by 0 bases and J by 2 bases, 1 base remained unmatched. CDR3 in amino acids: CASSQDGTGAGNTIYF. Here the CDR3 DNA reads TGCGCCAGCAGCCAAGATGGGACAGGGGCTGGAAACACCATATATTTT.

A note on this clone: This specimen includes other DNA sequences encoding the same CDR3. This chain joins TRBV3-1 (or the pseudogene TRBV3-2) and TRBJ2-6, with a weak D call TRBD2 (5 bases). The CDR3 runs to 15 residues. Germline loops: CDR1 LGHDT, CDR2 YNNKEL (reference sequence). Trimming removed 1 base at V and 2 bases at J, with 6 bases between. Here the CDR3 reads CASSQGGTGANVLTF. The CDR3 DNA follows: TGTGCCAGCAGCCAAGGAGGGACTGGGGCCAACGTCCTGACTTTC.

This rearrangement joins TRBV5-5 to TRBJ1-5; 7 bases align to TRBD1. This CDR3 comprises 15 residues. V dropped 0 bases and J dropped 5; count of bases not matched to a gene: 5. CDR1 and CDR2 (germline): SGHKS, YYEKEE (reference sequence). CDR3 bases: TGTGCCAGCAGCTTGGAACAGGGGAGGCATCAGCCCCAGCATTTT. Its translation: CASSLEQGRHQPQHF. Filled out from reference TRBV5-5 and TRBJ1-5, the complete variable domain reads DAGVTQSPTHLIKTRGQQVTLRCSPISGHKSVSWYQQVLGQGPQFIFQYYEKEERGRGNFPDRFSARQFPNYSSELNVNALLLGDSALYLCASSLEQGRHQPQHFGDGTRLSIL.

This clone has more than one count but fewer than ten. This rearrangement joins TRBV27 to TRBJ1-2; a possible D gene is TRBD1 (6 bases). The CDR3 has 14 residues. Between the trimmed V and J ends, which lost 4 bases and 8 bases, there was a span of 17 bases. The V gene's germline CDR1 is MNHEY and CDR2 SMNVEV (reference sequence). CDR3 DNA: TGTGCCAGCAGTTCTGCGCGGGGGCAGGGGGGCTACACCTTC. This translates into CASSSARGQGGYTF.

Points on this clone: This may arise from a read error, as a much more abundant clone is one base away. V is TRBV5-1 and J is TRBJ2-6; D is perhaps TRBD1 (5 bases). CDR3 length: 14 amino acids. Germline lookup yields CDR1 SGHRS and CDR2 YFSETQ. This CDR3 is CASTGSSGVNVLTF. The CDR3 DNA reads as TGCGCCAGCACAGGGTCCTCTGGGGTCAACGTCCTGACTTTC.

V and J are TRBV6-4 and TRBJ2-1, with a possible D match to TRBD2 (5 bases). The CDR3 is made up of 15 amino acids. Germline loops: CDR1 MRHNA, CDR2 SNTAGT. Trimming left V 4 bases short and J 9 bases short, with 19 bases between. In DNA, the CDR3 is TGTGCCAGCAGTGTGGCCTCCTCGGTGGGGAGTGAGCAGTTCTTC. Translating it yields CASSVASSVGSEQFF.

V is TRBV11-2 and J is TRBJ2-7; TRBD2 matches 8 bases. The germline gives CDR1 SGHAT, CDR2 FQNNGV. The CDR3 extends over 16 amino acids. V dropped 0 bases and J dropped 0; count of bases not matched to a gene: 4. CDR3 in amino acids: CASSLDGGGSSYEQYF. CDR3 bases: TGTGCCAGCAGCTTAGATGGCGGGGGGAGCTCCTACGAGCAGTACTTC.

This chain uses TRBV14 with TRBJ1-2, with D maybe TRBD1 (6 bases). Germline V gives CDR1 SGHDN, CDR2 FVKESK. This CDR3 is built from 14 residues. The V gene lost 4 bases and the J gene lost 2 bases, with 11 bases spanning the gap. The CDR3 here is CASSLGRGNYGYTF. The CDR3 region has the DNA TGTGCCAGCAGCCTGGGCAGGGGCAACTATGGCTACACCTTC. The variable domain in full, completed from reference TRBV14 and TRBJ1-2, reads EAGVTQFPSHSVIEKGQTVTLRCDPISGHDNLYWYRRVMGKEIKFLLHFVKESKQDESGMPNNRFLAERTGGTYSTLKVQPAELEDSGVYFCASSLGRGNYGYTFGSGTRLTVV.

J is TRBJ1-2 and V is TRBV19, with TRBD1 matching 9 bases. The CDR3 is 15 residues long. J lost 3 bases, V lost 3 bases, and 5 bases had no gene match. Germline loops: CDR1 LNHDA, CDR2 SQIVND (reference sequence). CDR3 protein: CASSISGQGYYGYTF. The CDR3 DNA is TGTGCCAGTAGTATTAGTGGACAGGGGTACTATGGCTACACCTTC.

Only a few counts were recorded for this clone. CDR3 DNA sequence: TGTGCCAGTAGCATCCGGGACAGGGACGGAGGCTACACCTTC. It encodes CASSIRDRDGGYTF. The chain employs TRBV19 and TRBJ1-2, with 9 positions matching TRBD1. Germline V gene sequence: CDR1 LNHDA, CDR2 SQIVND (reference sequence). The ends lost 6 bases at V and 8 bases at J; junction bases unmatched: 10. This CDR3 is built from 14 residues. Supplemented by reference TRBV19 and TRBJ1-2, the full variable domain reads DGGITQSPKYLFRKEGQNVTLSCEQNLNHDAMYWYRQDPGQGLRLIYYSQIVNDFQKGDIAEGYSVSREKKESFPLTVTSAQKNPTAFYLCASSIRDRDGGYTFGSGTRLTVV.

This chain joins TRBV9 and TRBJ2-5; the match to TRBD2 covers 8 bases. V shed 0 bases, J shed 1 base, and the junction held 2 bases outside the gene matches. In germline, CDR1 is SGDLS, CDR2 YYNGEE. The CDR3 loop spans 15 amino acids. This chain's CDR3 is CASSVDRGGQETQYF. The CDR3 DNA reads as TGTGCCAGCAGCGTAGACCGGGGGGGCCAAGAGACCCAGTACTTC.

The rearrangement links TRBV10-2 to TRBJ2-5; D is possibly TRBD1 (5 bases). The germline V gene encodes CDR1 WSHSY and CDR2 SAAADI. Deletions cut 0 bases from V and 2 bases from J, with 13 bases between. This CDR3 has 16 amino acids. The CDR3 reads CASSESWGLGQETQYF. CDR3 sequence (DNA): TGCGCCAGCAGTGAGTCGTGGGGCTTGGGTCAAGAGACCCAGTACTTC.

There are a few counts of this clone. J is TRBJ1-2 and V is TRBV6-6; unclear D gene. The V and J ends lost 2 bases and 2 bases respectively, with 12 bases between them. In germline, CDR1 is MNHNY, CDR2 SVGAGI (reference sequence). CDR3 length equals 15 residues. CDR3 in DNA: TGTGCCAGCAGTTACAGTCCAGGTAGAAACTATGGCTACACCTTC. Its protein product is CASSYSPGRNYGYTF.

This rearrangement joins TRBV2 to TRBJ1-4; a weak D match, TRBD1 (5 bases). Per germline, CDR1 SNHLY and CDR2 FYNNEI. The V end lost 9 bases, the J end lost 2 bases, and 13 bases lay between the germline ends. The CDR3 spans 14 residues. The CDR3 spells CASAAGFTNEKLFF. CDR3 in DNA: TGTGCCAGTGCCGCAGGGTTCACTAATGAAAAACTGTTTTTT.